The present T cell receptor beta chain was sequenced within a study of shared clonotypes between healthy human individuals. The study, taken as a whole, reports: Genetic and exposure-history diversity was limited by the few donors.

To note about this clone: Antigen unknown.

V lost 8 bases to trimming and J lost 0 bases, with 14 bases between them. The CDR3 spans 14 residues. Germline V gene sequence: CDR1 SNHLY, CDR2 FYNNEI. Unsorted samples used roughly 95 million PBMCs for genomic DNA. Every subset's genomic DNA went evenly onto several immunoSEQ plates. Sequenced by immunoSEQ multiplex PCR; TCRdb stores in-frame clones only, minus some. The table includes about half a million clones, 81% detected once. The genes are TRBV2 and TRBJ2-7; D may be TRBD2 (8 bases). This sequence was found in a woman aged 40 to 50 in good health. Some clones in this sample may be carry-over from other donors' samples. Input material: PBMCs. CDR3 region: CASGTAGASYEQYF. Written as DNA, the CDR3 is TGTGCCAGCGGGACAGCGGGGGCCTCCTACGAGCAGTACTTC.